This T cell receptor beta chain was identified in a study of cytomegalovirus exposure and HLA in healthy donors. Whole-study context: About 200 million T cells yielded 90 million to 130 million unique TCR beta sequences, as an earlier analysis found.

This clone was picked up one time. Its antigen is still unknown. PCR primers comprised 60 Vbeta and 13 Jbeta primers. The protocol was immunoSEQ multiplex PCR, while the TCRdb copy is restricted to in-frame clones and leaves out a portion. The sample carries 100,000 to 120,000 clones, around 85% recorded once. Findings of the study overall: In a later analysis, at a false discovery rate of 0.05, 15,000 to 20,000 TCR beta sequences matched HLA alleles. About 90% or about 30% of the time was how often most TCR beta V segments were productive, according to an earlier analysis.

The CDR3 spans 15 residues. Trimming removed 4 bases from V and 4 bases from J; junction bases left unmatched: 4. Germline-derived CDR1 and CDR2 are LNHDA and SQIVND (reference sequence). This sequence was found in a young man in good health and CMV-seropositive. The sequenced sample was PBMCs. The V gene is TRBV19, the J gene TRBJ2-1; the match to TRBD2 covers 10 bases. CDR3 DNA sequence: TGTGCCAGTAGTACTAGCGGGGGCGGGTACAATGAGCAGTTCTTC. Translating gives CASSTSGGGYNEQFF. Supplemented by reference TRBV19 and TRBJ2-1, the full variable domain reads DGGITQSPKYLFRKEGQNVTLSCEQNLNHDAMYWYRQDPGQGLRLIYYSQIVNDFQKGDIAEGYSVSREKKESFPLTVTSAQKNPTAFYLCASSTSGGGYNEQFFGPGTRLTVL.